These 23 T cell receptor beta chains share one sample of origin, sequenced in a study of T cells expressing NK-cell markers. TCRdb reprocessed the 5' RACE reads; each CDR3 protein has one entry and no DNA is given. This table lists 150,000 or so distinct CDR3 sequences. Sequencing was carried out using blood T cells: a sorted CD56 or NKG2C T cell subset, CD4+ or CD8+ T cells, or bulk PBMC T cells (not recorded which). All receptors derive from a woman in her forties or fifties in good health.

This chain links TRBV4-2 with TRBJ2-3; the D call from TCRdb, TRBD2, cannot be confirmed without DNA. This CDR3 has 18 amino acids. Germline V gene lookup returns CDR1 LGHNA and CDR2 YNFKEQ. The CDR3 is CASSLPSGLAGGVDTQYF.

CDR3 sequence reads: CASSNRMDTQYF. This chain uses TRBV9 with TRBJ2-3. The germline V gene encodes CDR1 SGDLS and CDR2 YYNGEE. There are 12 residues in the CDR3.

The chain has TRBV7-9 and TRBJ2-4. Per the germline V gene, CDR1 is SEHNR and CDR2 is FQNEAQ (reference sequence). The CDR3 covers 16 residues. The CDR3 here is CASSPPQRLAKNIQYF.

The CDR3 protein is CASSQDGYGYTF. The chain has TRBV4-1 and TRBJ1-2. The CDR3 totals 12 residues. Germline assignment: CDR1 MGHRA and CDR2 YSYEKL.

The chain has TRBV24-1 and TRBJ2-2; the TRBD2 assignment by TCRdb is unverifiable without DNA. The germline CDR1 and CDR2 sequences are KGHDR and SFDVKD. The CDR3 spans 16 residues. CDR3 sequence: CATSDFAGPNTGELFF.

The chain combines TRBV7-6 with TRBJ2-2; the TCRdb call, TRBD2, lacks DNA for checking. The CDR3 totals 16 residues. CDR1 SGHVS and CDR2 FNYEAQ come from the germline V gene. CDR3 loop: CASSLVERAHAGELFF.

The gene calls are TRBV7-8 and TRBJ2-3; TCRdb outputs TRBD1, but without DNA this stays unchecked. From germline, CDR1 is SGHVS and CDR2 FQNEAQ. The CDR3 length is 14 residues. CDR3 in amino acids: CASSLGQGLHTQYF.

CDR3 amino acids: CASSLEDRALRTNYGYTF. The rearrangement joins TRBV28 to TRBJ1-2. The CDR3 spans 18 residues. CDR1 and CDR2 from the germline V gene are MDHEN and SYDVKM.

This chain links TRBV5-1 with TRBJ1-4. Germline V lookup: CDR1 SGHRS, CDR2 YFSETQ. The CDR3 is made up of 14 amino acids. CDR3 residues: CASSLVGTSEKLFF.

This chain uses TRBV24-1 with TRBJ2-7; without DNA, the TCRdb call of TRBD2 cannot be checked. CDR3 length: 15 residues. From germline, CDR1 is KGHDR and CDR2 SFDVKD. The CDR3 region is CATSDLASGVYEQYF.

The V call is TRBV4-1, the J call TRBJ1-1; TCRdb's assignment of TRBD1 cannot be checked, as there is no DNA. Germline CDR1 is MGHRA and CDR2 is YSYEKL. CDR3 size: 13 residues. The CDR3 sequence is CASSQTTGGEAFF.

The chain uses TRBV29-1 and TRBJ1-1. Germline loops: CDR1 SQVTM, CDR2 ANQGSEA. This CDR3 comprises 14 residues. The CDR3 spells CSVEDRGGNTEAFF.

The chain employs TRBV9 and TRBJ2-1; TCRdb returns TRBD1, unconfirmable since there is no DNA. From germline, CDR1 is SGDLS and CDR2 YYNGEE. CDR3 length: 15 amino acids. CDR3 amino acids: CASSVGGGGHNEQFF.

The chain has TRBV29-1 and TRBJ2-1; as DNA is missing, the TRBD1 call by TCRdb cannot be tested. Per germline, CDR1 SQVTM and CDR2 ANQGSEA. The CDR3 extends over 13 amino acids. The chain's CDR3 is CSGTGGIYNEQFF.

The rearrangement joins TRBV11-2 to TRBJ2-1; TCRdb calls TRBD1, which cannot be checked without DNA. CDR1 is SGHAT and CDR2 is FQNNGV in the germline V gene. The CDR3 is 12 amino acids. The CDR3 loop is CASIQGNNEQFF.

This chain uses TRBV19 with TRBJ2-3; TCRdb lists TRBD2, though no DNA is available to test this call. The CDR3 is 16 amino acids. CDR1 and CDR2 (germline): LNHDA, SQIVND (reference sequence). The chain's CDR3 is CASQGGLAGLVDTQYF.

V usage is TRBV15 and J usage is TRBJ2-1; TCRdb's D gene call, TRBD1, goes unchecked for lack of DNA. CDR3 size: 16 residues. CDR1 LNHNV and CDR2 YYDKDF come from the germline V gene (reference sequence). CDR3 sequence reads: CATSKGQGDRINEQFF.

This sequence joins TRBV5-4 and TRBJ1-1. CDR1 and CDR2 from the germline V gene are SGHNT and YYREEE (reference sequence). The CDR3 contains 13 residues. The chain's CDR3 is CASSLDERPEAFF.

The chain recombines TRBV12-3 or TRBV12-4 with TRBJ2-1; as DNA is missing, the TRBD2 call by TCRdb cannot be tested. This CDR3 comprises 15 residues. CDR3 sequence: CASSPVADSYNEQFF.

CDR3 sequence: CASSLLEEVYNEQFF. The chain recombines TRBV7-9 with TRBJ2-1; with no DNA, the TCRdb D assignment of TRBD2 cannot be verified. The CDR3 loop spans 15 amino acids. Germline V gene data show CDR1 as SEHNR and CDR2 as FQNEAQ (reference sequence).

The genes are TRBV14 and TRBJ2-1; as DNA is missing, the TRBD1 call by TCRdb cannot be tested. The CDR3 loop spans 17 amino acids. Per the germline V gene, CDR1 is SGHDN and CDR2 is FVKESK. The CDR3 spells CASSQDRAALSYNEQFF.

The chain joins TRBV30 to TRBJ1-5; no DNA is available, so the TRBD1 call from TCRdb remains unchecked. The germline V gene encodes CDR1 GTSNPN and CDR2 SVGIG (reference sequence). This CDR3 comprises 15 residues. The chain's CDR3 is CAWSVDSLSNQPQHF.

The chain carries TRBV12-3 or TRBV12-4 and TRBJ1-1. There are 12 residues in the CDR3. The CDR3 region is CASSFGYLEAFF.